The 15 T cell receptor beta chains listed next were all sequenced from one sample in a study of blood T cell repertoires in COVID-19. The protocol was immunoSEQ multiplex PCR, while the TCRdb copy is restricted to in-frame clones and leaves out a portion. The sample lists roughly 150,000 clones; under 95% were seen once. Sequencing was done on a sample of peripheral blood. The receptors derive from a man in his late teens or twenties with acute or convalescent COVID-19.

This chain's CDR3 is CASSLAGTSGNIQYF. The DNA of the CDR3 is TGCGCCAGCAGCTTGGCCGGGACTAGCGGAAACATTCAGTACTTC. The chain uses TRBV5-1 and TRBJ2-4; TRBD2 aligns across 11 bases. V lost 0 bases and J lost 6; bases outside the gene matches: 2. In germline, CDR1 is SGHRS, CDR2 YFSETQ. The CDR3 consists of 15 residues.

In DNA, the CDR3 is TGCGCCAGCAGCTGGGACACGGCGGGGGAGGACGAGCAGTACTTC. Protein product: CASSWDTAGEDEQYF. The chain joins TRBV5-1 to TRBJ2-7, with TRBD2 as a possible D gene (7 bases). Trimming removed 3 bases from V and 5 bases from J, with 18 bases in between. Germline V gene lookup returns CDR1 SGHRS and CDR2 YFSETQ. This CDR3 contains 15 residues.

This chain uses TRBV6-6 with TRBJ2-7; 10 nucleotides agree with TRBD1. Germline V gene sequence: CDR1 MNHNY, CDR2 SVGAGI (reference sequence). V gave up 2 bases and J gave up 5 bases; unmatched junction bases: 9. CDR3 length: 16 residues. CDR3 nucleotides: TGTGCCAGCAGTTACCCGACCGGGACAGGGGACCACGAGCAGTACTTC. It specifies CASSYPTGTGDHEQYF.

The chain recombines TRBV2 with TRBJ1-2; D remains ambiguous. The CDR3 is 13 residues long. Looked up from germline, CDR1 is SNHLY and CDR2 is FYNNEI. V was shortened by 10 bases and J by 6 bases, with 18 bases between the two germline ends. Here the CDR3 reads CAKRGTAGNGYTF. The CDR3 coding sequence is TGTGCCAAGCGAGGAACAGCCGGGAATGGCTACACCTTC.

On this clone itself: Distinct nucleotide sequences in the sample also encode this CDR3. The CDR3 loop reads CASSPGGISTDTQYF. The CDR3 region has the DNA TGCGCCAGCAGCCCCGGGGGGATTAGCACAGATACGCAGTATTTT. The chain has TRBV5-1 and TRBJ2-3, with TRBD2 matching over 7 bases. The CDR3 is 15 residues long. Germline trimming cut 4 bases from V and 0 bases from J; bases unmatched to any gene: 5. From germline, CDR1 is SGHRS and CDR2 YFSETQ.

The chain carries TRBV10-3 and TRBJ1-2, with 9 positions matching TRBD1. The ends lost 0 bases at V and 2 bases at J; junction bases unmatched: 1. This CDR3 has 15 amino acids. Per the germline V gene, CDR1 is ENHRY and CDR2 is SYGVKD. The CDR3 DNA reads TGTGCCATCAGTGAGTCGGACAGGGGAAACTATGGCTACACCTTC. Protein sequence: CAISESDRGNYGYTF.

The V call is TRBV30, the J call TRBJ2-2, with D possibly matching TRBD2 (5 bases). Germline CDR1 GTSNPN, CDR2 SVGIG (reference sequence). The CDR3 loop spans 15 amino acids. V was clipped by 5 bases and J by 0 bases, with 13 bases between them. This chain's CDR3 is CAWWRATPNTGELFF. Written as DNA, the CDR3 is TGTGCCTGGTGGCGGGCTACCCCGAACACCGGGGAGCTGTTTTTT.

The chain uses TRBV7-9 and TRBJ1-1; TRBD1 aligns across 7 bases. Germline V CDR1 and CDR2: SEHNR, FQNEAQ (reference sequence). This CDR3 is 17 amino acids long. Unmatched junction bases numbered 11, after V lost 0 bases and J lost 4 bases. CDR3 residues: CASSLASAGGRGTEAFF. The CDR3, as DNA: TGTGCCAGCAGCTTAGCATCAGCAGGGGGGAGAGGCACTGAAGCTTTCTTT.

The rearrangement links TRBV3-1 (or the pseudogene TRBV3-2) to TRBJ2-3; the D gene is possibly TRBD2 (6 bases). Germline loops: CDR1 LGHDT, CDR2 YNNKEL (reference sequence). CDR3 size: 15 residues. The ends were cut back, 2 bases at V and 0 bases at J, with 9 bases in the middle. CDR3 region: CASSQPGLSTDTQYF. CDR3 nucleotides: TGTGCCAGCAGCCAACCGGGACTTAGCACAGATACGCAGTATTTT.

This chain joins TRBV24-1 and TRBJ2-1, with 14 positions matching TRBD2. The CDR3 has 15 amino acids. Germline lookup yields CDR1 KGHDR and CDR2 SFDVKD. V dropped 4 bases and J dropped 15; count of bases not matched to a gene: 10. DNA of the CDR3: TGTGCCACCAGTGACCCTGGGACTAGCGGGAGTGTTCGGTTCTTC. Its translation is CATSDPGTSGSVRFF.

The chain is built from TRBV6-1 and TRBJ1-5; weak D call: TRBD1 (6 bases). Between the trimmed V and J ends, which lost 4 bases and 2 bases, there was a span of 15 bases. Germline V CDR1 and CDR2: MNHNS, SASEGT. This CDR3 has 16 residues. As DNA, the CDR3 is TGTGCCAGCAGTGGACGGGACAAGGGAGGCAATCAGCCCCAGCATTTT. Translating gives CASSGRDKGGNQPQHF.

The J gene is TRBJ1-6, the V gene TRBV5-1; a possible D gene is TRBD1 (5 bases). V was trimmed by 0 bases and J by 8 bases, leaving 12 bases between them. This CDR3 spans 15 amino acids. From germline, CDR1 is SGHRS and CDR2 YFSETQ. CDR3 amino acids: CASSLGQLQDSPLHF. The CDR3 region has the DNA TGCGCCAGCAGCTTGGGACAGTTACAAGATTCACCCCTCCACTTT.

This chain connects TRBV29-1 to TRBJ1-5; D may be TRBD1 (5 bases). CDR1 and CDR2 (germline): SQVTM, ANQGSEA. The CDR3 covers 14 residues. Trimming cost V 4 bases and J 3 bases, with 13 bases left between them. CDR3 in DNA: TGCAGCGTTGCCACAGGCGGTACCAATCAGCCCCAGCATTTT. Translation: CSVATGGTNQPQHF.

The chain employs TRBV7-9 and TRBJ2-7; maybe TRBD2 (6 bases). The CDR3 runs to 15 residues. Looked up from germline, CDR1 is SEHNR and CDR2 is FQNEAQ (reference sequence). The V gene lost 6 bases and the J gene lost 1 base, with 16 bases spanning the gap. The CDR3 nucleotides are TGTGCCAGCAGTTGGGACTTTTTTAGGTCCTACGAGCAGTACTTC. This sequence encodes CASSWDFFRSYEQYF.

This clone was picked up one time. The V gene is TRBV5-4, the J gene TRBJ1-1, with TRBD1 identical over 9 bases. Germline assignment: CDR1 SGHNT and CDR2 YYREEE (reference sequence). This CDR3 comprises 15 residues. Trimming removed 0 bases from V and 5 bases from J; junction bases left unmatched: 5. The CDR3 nucleotides are TGTGCCAGCAGCTTGGGGACAGGGGAGATTACTGAAGCTTTCTTT. This codes for CASSLGTGEITEAFF.